One TCR beta chain is described in this entry. The repertoire was sequenced with immunoSEQ multiplex PCR; TCRdb's copy has only in-frame clones and lacks some. The sample lists around 150,000 clones; more than 65% were seen once. Those who participated ranged in age from roughly 18 to 89 years and resided in some 24 US areas. This record belongs to a study of blood T cell repertoires in COVID-19. The overall study: The United States, Italy and Spain provided the acute and convalescent COVID-19 samples.

Germline CDR1 is SEHNR and CDR2 is FQNEAQ (reference sequence). The CDR3 totals 16 residues. The junction had 9 bases not matched to a gene; V was cut back by 1 base and J by 5 bases. This receptor was obtained from a man in his forties or fifties who had recovered from COVID-19. Sequencing was carried out using PBMCs or T cells enriched from blood (not recorded which). The rearrangement links TRBV7-9 to TRBJ2-5; 8 bases agree with TRBD1. The CDR3 DNA reads TGTGCCAGCAGCTTAGAGGGCAGGGGGCGCAGGGAGACCCAGTACTTC. Translation: CASSLEGRGRRETQYF.